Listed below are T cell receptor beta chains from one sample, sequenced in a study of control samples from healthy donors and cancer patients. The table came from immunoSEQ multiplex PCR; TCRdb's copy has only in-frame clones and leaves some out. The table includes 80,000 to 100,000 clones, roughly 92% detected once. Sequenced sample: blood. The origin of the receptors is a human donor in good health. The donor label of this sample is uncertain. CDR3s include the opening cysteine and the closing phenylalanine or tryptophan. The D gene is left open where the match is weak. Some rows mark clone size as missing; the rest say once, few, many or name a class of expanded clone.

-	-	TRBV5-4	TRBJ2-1	TGTGCCAGCAGCTCTTACAATGAGCAGTTCTTC	CASSSYNEQFF
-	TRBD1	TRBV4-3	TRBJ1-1	TGCGCCAGCAGCCAAGAGGTAGGGGCAGGGGGCACTGAAGCTTTCTTT	CASSQEVGAGGTEAFF
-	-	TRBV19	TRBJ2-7	TGTGCCAGTAGTATCCAGAGGGGCAGTATACGGAAGCAGTACTTC	CASSIQRGSIRKQYF
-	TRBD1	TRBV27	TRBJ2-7	TGTGCCAGCGGACCGGACAGGTCGTACGAGCAGTACTTC	CASGPDRSYEQYF
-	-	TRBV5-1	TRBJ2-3	TGCGCCAGCAGCTACTTCACAGATACGCAGTATTTT	CASSYFTDTQYF
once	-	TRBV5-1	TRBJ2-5	TGCGCCAGCAGCTTCCTGTTATGGAGGCGGCTTCTTCAAGAGACCCAGTACTTC	CASSFLLWRRLLQETQYF
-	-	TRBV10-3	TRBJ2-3	TGTGCCATCAGTGCCGGGACCGGAACAGATACGCAGTATTTT	CAISAGTGTDTQYF
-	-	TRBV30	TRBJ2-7	TGTGCCTGGAGTGTACGGCTTTACGAGCAGTACTTC	CAWSVRLYEQYF
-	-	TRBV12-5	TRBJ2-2	TGTGCTAGTGGTTGGGGGAACACCGGGGAGCTGTTTTTT	CASGWGNTGELFF
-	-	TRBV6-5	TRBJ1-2	TGTGCCATCCCGACGGAAGTCTATGGCTACACCTTC	CAIPTEVYGYTF
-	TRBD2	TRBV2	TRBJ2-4	TGTGCCAGCAGTCTAGCGGCTTACCTAGCCAAAAACATTCAGTACTTC	CASSLAAYLAKNIQYF
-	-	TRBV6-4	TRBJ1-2	TGTGCCAGCTCTCCAGAAGCTAACTATGGCTACACCTTC	CASSPEANYGYTF
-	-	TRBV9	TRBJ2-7	TGTGCCAGCAGCGTAAGGGACAACTCCTACGAGCAGTACTTC	CASSVRDNSYEQYF
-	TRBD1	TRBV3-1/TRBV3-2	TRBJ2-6	TGTGCCAGCAGCCACGGGACAGGGGGTTCTGGGGCCAACGTCCTGACTTTC	CASSHGTGGSGANVLTF
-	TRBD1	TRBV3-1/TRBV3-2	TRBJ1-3	TGTGCCAGCAGCTCGACAGGGGGTACGGGAAACACCATATATTTT	CASSSTGGTGNTIYF
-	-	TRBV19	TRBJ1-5	TGTGCCAGTAGCCTCCAACAGGATCAGCCCCAGCATTTT	CASSLQQDQPQHF
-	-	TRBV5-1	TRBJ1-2	TGCGCCAGCAGCTTAGTGGACACCCGTAACTATGGCTACACCTTC	CASSLVDTRNYGYTF